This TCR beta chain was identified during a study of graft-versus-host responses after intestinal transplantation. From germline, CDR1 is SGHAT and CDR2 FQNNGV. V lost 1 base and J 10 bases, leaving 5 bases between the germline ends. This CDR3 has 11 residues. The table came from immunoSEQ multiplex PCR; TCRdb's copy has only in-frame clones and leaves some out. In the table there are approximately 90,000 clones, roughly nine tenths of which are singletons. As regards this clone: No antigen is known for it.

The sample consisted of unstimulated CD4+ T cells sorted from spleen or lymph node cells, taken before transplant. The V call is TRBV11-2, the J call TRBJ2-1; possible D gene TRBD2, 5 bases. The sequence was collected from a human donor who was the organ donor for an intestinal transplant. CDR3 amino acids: CASSLAGEQFF. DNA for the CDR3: TGTGCCAGCAGCTTAGCGGGAGAGCAGTTCTTC.